The 26 T cell receptor beta chains reported below all come from one sample, sequenced in a study of blood T cell repertoires in COVID-19. TCRdb keeps only in-frame clones here, not all; method: immunoSEQ multiplex PCR. Of roughly 180,000 clones in the sample, roughly four fifths were seen once. What was sequenced was PBMCs or T cells enriched from blood (not recorded which). These receptors all come from a man aged 35-49 years who had recovered from COVID-19.

This chain connects TRBV11-2 to TRBJ1-6; a weak D match, TRBD1 (6 bases). Trimming removed 2 bases from V and 7 bases from J, with 9 bases in between. The germline V gene has CDR1 SGHAT and CDR2 FQNNGV. There are 14 residues in the CDR3. The CDR3 is CASSLQGNNSPLHF. CDR3 in DNA: TGTGCCAGCAGCTTACAGGGGAACAATTCACCCCTCCACTTT.

The chain carries TRBV4-3 and TRBJ2-3; a weak D match, TRBD2 (6 bases). The CDR3 spans 20 residues. V shed 4 bases and J shed 0 bases, with 26 bases lying between them. Germline V CDR1 and CDR2: LGHNA, YSLEER. CDR3: CASSRIWGELSPSSTDTQYF. The DNA for the CDR3 is TGCGCCAGCAGCCGAATTTGGGGGGAACTCTCCCCCTCTAGCACAGATACGCAGTATTTT.

In this sample, this clone turned up once. V usage is TRBV19 and J usage is TRBJ1-1; D unclear. CDR1 is LNHDA, CDR2 SQIVND, per germline (reference sequence). Trimming stripped 4 bases from V and 5 bases from J, with 14 bases between. The CDR3 totals 14 residues. The CDR3 is CASSTRVRGTEAFF. DNA for the CDR3: TGTGCCAGTAGTACCCGGGTAAGAGGGACTGAAGCTTTCTTT.

V is TRBV27 and J is TRBJ1-2; 7 positions match TRBD1. The germline gives CDR1 MNHEY, CDR2 SMNVEV (reference sequence). Germline trimming cut 3 bases from V and 3 bases from J; bases unmatched to any gene: 7. There are 15 residues in the CDR3. Written as DNA, the CDR3 is TGTGCCAGCAGTTTGTCGACAGGGAGTCACTATGGCTACACCTTC. Its translation is CASSLSTGSHYGYTF.

The chain recombines TRBV28 with TRBJ2-7; TRBD2 matches at 11 bases. This CDR3 is built from 14 residues. Germline CDR1 and CDR2: MDHEN and SYDVKM. Trimming cost V 3 bases and J 7 bases; bases outside gene matches: 5. The CDR3, as DNA: TGTGCCAGCAGTTTGCTAGCGGGGGGCCGGGAGCAGTACTTC. As protein: CASSLLAGGREQYF.

The chain recombines TRBV9 with TRBJ2-2, with 10 bases lining up with TRBD2. In germline, CDR1 is SGDLS, CDR2 YYNGEE. The length of the CDR3 is 16 residues. Germline trimming cut 0 bases from V and 7 bases from J; bases unmatched to any gene: 6. The CDR3 is CASSVAVLAGGGELFF. As DNA, the CDR3 is TGTGCCAGCAGCGTAGCGGTTTTAGCGGGAGGCGGGGAGCTGTTTTTT.

DNA for the CDR3: TGTGCCAGCAGCTTGGCCCCAGGGTTCTACGAGCAGTACTTC. Translating it yields CASSLAPGFYEQYF. This chain connects TRBV5-5 to TRBJ2-7; a weak D match, TRBD1 (5 bases). Germline CDR1 and CDR2: SGHKS and YYEKEE (reference sequence). The CDR3 runs to 14 residues. The V and J ends lost 0 bases and 3 bases respectively, with 10 bases between them.

The chain has TRBV5-4 and TRBJ1-2, with 10 bases identical to TRBD1. The CDR3 length is 14 residues. The V gene end was trimmed by 3 bases and the J gene end by 5 bases; junction bases not matched to a gene: 4. The V gene's germline CDR1 is SGHNT and CDR2 YYREEE (reference sequence). In nucleotides, the CDR3 is TGTGCCAGCAGCTGGGACAGGGGAAATTATGGCTACACCTTC. Translation gives CASSWDRGNYGYTF.

The chain links TRBV5-1 to TRBJ2-7; D uncertain. The germline V gene has CDR1 SGHRS and CDR2 YFSETQ. The CDR3 covers 12 residues. Trimming cost V 5 bases and J 7 bases, with 13 bases left between them. CDR3 DNA: TGCGCCAGCAGTCCCTCCGTGGAGGAGCAGTACTTC. This codes for CASSPSVEEQYF.

The DNA of the CDR3 is TGTGCCAGTAGTCGTACTAGCGGGAGGGAGACCCAGTACTTC. Amino acid sequence: CASSRTSGRETQYF. The V and J genes are TRBV19 and TRBJ2-5; TRBD2 agrees at 12 bases. This CDR3 comprises 14 residues. J lost 5 bases, V lost 5 bases, and 3 bases had no gene match. In germline, CDR1 is LNHDA, CDR2 SQIVND (reference sequence).

This clone appeared a few times. The rearrangement links TRBV15 to TRBJ1-6, with 9 bases aligning to TRBD1. Losses at the gene ends were 3 bases for V and 10 bases for J; bases not matched to a gene: 7. The germline V gene encodes CDR1 LNHNV and CDR2 YYDKDF (reference sequence). This CDR3 region has 15 residues. CDR3 coding DNA: TGTGCCACCAGCAGGCTGACAGGGGGAGAATCACCCCTCCACTTT. As protein: CATSRLTGGESPLHF.

This sequence joins TRBV13 and TRBJ2-1; 8 nucleotides match TRBD2. In germline, CDR1 is PRHDT, CDR2 FYEKMQ (reference sequence). V lost 5 bases to trimming and J lost 3 bases; unmatched junction nucleotides: 6. The CDR3 has 15 amino acids. Here the CDR3 reads CASSSNSGDYNEQFF. The CDR3 bases are TGTGCCAGCAGCAGTAATAGCGGGGACTACAATGAGCAGTTCTTC.

The gene calls are TRBV3-1 (or the pseudogene TRBV3-2) and TRBJ1-6; 8 bases map to TRBD1. V lost 0 bases, J lost 10 bases, and 5 bases stayed unmatched. Germline CDR1 LGHDT, CDR2 YNNKEL (reference sequence). The CDR3 spans 15 residues. The CDR3 DNA reads as TGTGCCAGCAGCCAAGAGGGGACAGGCGGCTCACCCCTCCACTTT. It translates to CASSQEGTGGSPLHF.

The chain is built from TRBV5-4 and TRBJ2-1; 9 positions match TRBD1. CDR1 and CDR2 (germline): SGHNT, YYREEE (reference sequence). After removal of 4 bases from V and 6 bases from J, the junction contained 8 bases not matched to a gene. CDR3 length: 15 amino acids. CDR3 DNA: TGTGCCAGCAGCATTGGGACAGGGTCTGTCAATGAGCAGTTCTTC. This encodes CASSIGTGSVNEQFF.

The V gene is TRBV23-1, the J gene TRBJ1-6; D unclear. TRBV23-1 is an ORF; its function is uncertain. The CDR3 length is 14 residues. Trimming took 8 bases from V and 8 from J, leaving 16 bases between them. The CDR3 protein is CASGLSDWDSPLHF. The CDR3 DNA reads as TGCGCCAGCGGCCTGTCAGACTGGGATTCACCCCTCCACTTT.

The V and J genes are TRBV3-1 (or the pseudogene TRBV3-2) and TRBJ2-7; 8 nucleotides line up with TRBD2. The CDR3 is 15 amino acids. The V segment lost 0 bases and the J segment 5 bases; nucleotides outside the gene matches: 6. Germline V gene data show CDR1 as LGHDT and CDR2 as YNNKEL (reference sequence). The DNA for the CDR3 is TGTGCCAGCAGCCAAGATCCAGCGGGAGCCAACGAGCAGTACTTC. Encoded protein: CASSQDPAGANEQYF.

The chain links TRBV5-6 to TRBJ2-1, with 8 bases aligning to TRBD2. V was clipped by 0 bases and J by 7 bases; unmatched bases: 3. The CDR3 spans 14 residues. Germline V CDR1 and CDR2: SGHDT, YYEEEE. The CDR3: CASSLGREGNEQFF. CDR3 sequence (DNA): TGTGCCAGCAGCTTGGGTCGGGAGGGAAATGAGCAGTTCTTC.

This chain connects TRBV19 to TRBJ1-2, with D possibly matching TRBD1 (5 bases). V lost 7 bases and J lost 3, with 18 bases in between. The germline gives CDR1 LNHDA, CDR2 SQIVND (reference sequence). This CDR3 region has 15 residues. The chain's CDR3 is CASNGGRGAHYGYTF. CDR3 coding DNA: TGTGCCAGTAATGGCGGGAGGGGCGCCCACTATGGCTACACCTTC.

The sample holds a few counts of this clone. The rearrangement links TRBV5-4 to TRBJ2-7; 7 nucleotides match TRBD1. The V gene end was trimmed by 2 bases and the J gene end by 2 bases; junction bases not matched to a gene: 10. The germline gives CDR1 SGHNT, CDR2 YYREEE (reference sequence). This CDR3 is built from 16 residues. CDR3 loop: CASSFKGARTPYEQYF. In DNA, the CDR3 is TGTGCCAGCAGCTTTAAGGGGGCCAGGACTCCCTACGAGCAGTACTTC.

This chain connects TRBV29-1 to TRBJ1-1; D is unresolved. The CDR3 consists of 13 residues. Germline V gene lookup returns CDR1 SQVTM and CDR2 ANQGSEA. The V end was cut by 7 bases, the J end by 7 bases, with 19 bases between. The CDR3 DNA follows: TGCAGCGCCAGCAAAGATACAGTGGTTGAAGCTTTCTTT. Protein sequence: CSASKDTVVEAFF.

This chain joins TRBV9 and TRBJ2-1, with 11 bases identical to TRBD2. The V gene end was trimmed by 4 bases and the J gene end by 6 bases; junction bases not matched to a gene: 3. CDR3 length equals 14 residues. Looked up from germline, CDR1 is SGDLS and CDR2 is YYNGEE. The CDR3 DNA follows: TGTGCCAGCAGCTTGGGACTAGCGGCCAATGAGCAGTTCTTC. This translates into CASSLGLAANEQFF.

The chain carries TRBV4-1 and TRBJ1-5, with TRBD1 identical over 8 bases. The CDR3 totals 15 residues. The V segment lost 1 base and the J segment 7 bases; nucleotides outside the gene matches: 6. Germline-derived CDR1 and CDR2 are MGHRA and YSYEKL. Here the CDR3 reads CASSQADRGPQPQHF. The CDR3 nucleotides read TGCGCCAGCAGCCAAGCTGACAGGGGACCCCAGCCCCAGCATTTT.

V is TRBV11-1 and J is TRBJ1-2, with a tentative D call TRBD1 (6 bases). Germline V gives CDR1 SGHAT, CDR2 FQDESV (reference sequence). The CDR3 is 15 residues long. Trimming removed 7 bases at V and 8 bases at J, with 23 bases between. The DNA for the CDR3 is TGTGCCAGCACCGGACAGCCATTTGAGCTTATCGGCTACACCTTC. Translated: CASTGQPFELIGYTF.

The chain combines TRBV19 with TRBJ1-5, with D possibly being TRBD1 (6 bases). CDR1 and CDR2 from the germline V gene are LNHDA and SQIVND (reference sequence). The CDR3 spans 14 residues. V was trimmed by 7 bases and J by 1 base, leaving 11 bases between them. CDR3 in DNA: TGTGCCAGTACCCAAGGGGGAAGCAATCAGCCCCAGCATTTT. Translated: CASTQGGSNQPQHF.

The chain carries TRBV30 and TRBJ1-6, with a tentative D call TRBD1 (6 bases). The CDR3 is 16 amino acids. Germline CDR1 reads GTSNPN; CDR2 reads SVGIG (reference sequence). Trimming cost V 2 bases and J 8 bases, with 19 bases left between them. CDR3 DNA: TGTGCCTGGAGTCTCCCCTTCATCAGGGGCGATTCACCCCTCCACTTT. As protein: CAWSLPFIRGDSPLHF.

The chain couples TRBV28 to TRBJ1-1, with D tentatively TRBD1 (6 bases). V was shortened by 6 bases and J by 7 bases, with 15 bases between the two germline ends. CDR1 is MDHEN and CDR2 is SYDVKM in the germline V gene. CDR3 length equals 13 residues. CDR3 sequence: CASRRGGTSEAFF. The DNA of the CDR3 is TGTGCCAGCAGAAGGGGGGGAACGAGTGAAGCTTTCTTT.